This entry lists 20 T cell receptor beta chains sequenced from one sample in a study of tumor-infiltrating lymphocytes in localized non-small cell lung cancer. This table comes from immunoSEQ multiplex PCR, and its TCRdb copy is limited to in-frame clones, with some not included. In the table there are roughly 3,500 clones, 55% to 60% of which are singletons. Material: uninvolved lung tissue not adjacent to the tumor. The receptors here all came from a human donor with non-small cell lung cancer.

This clone occurred once. V gene TRBV30 combines with J gene TRBJ2-7; 10 bases map to TRBD2. J lost 2 bases, V lost 1 base, and 5 bases had no gene match. The CDR3 is made up of 15 amino acids. Germline V gene sequence: CDR1 GTSNPN, CDR2 SVGIG (reference sequence). The CDR3 DNA reads as TGTGCCTGGAGTGCCCTAGCGGGGGACACCTACGAGCAGTACTTC. Its translation is CAWSALAGDTYEQYF.

The chain is built from TRBV13 and TRBJ1-5, with D hard to call. This CDR3 has 14 residues. The ends were cut back, 5 bases at V and 1 base at J, with 9 bases in the middle. The germline V gene has CDR1 PRHDT and CDR2 FYEKMQ (reference sequence). The CDR3 here is CASSPGGSNQPQHF. The CDR3 region has the DNA TGTGCCAGCAGCCCCGGCGGGAGCAATCAGCCCCAGCATTTT. Filled out from reference TRBV13 and TRBJ1-5, the complete variable domain reads AAGVIQSPRHLIKEKRETATLKCYPIPRHDTVYWYQQGPGQDPQFLISFYEKMQSDKGSIPDRFSAQQFSDYHSELNMSSLELGDSALYFCASSPGGSNQPQHFGDGTRLSIL.

The chain links TRBV30 to TRBJ1-1, with unresolved D. CDR1 and CDR2 from the germline V gene are GTSNPN and SVGIG (reference sequence). Trimming took off 0 bases at V and 0 bases at J, with 8 bases between the two ends. The CDR3 contains 14 residues. CDR3 in DNA: TGTGCCTGGAGTGTTTCCCTGATGAACACTGAAGCTTTCTTT. Its translation: CAWSVSLMNTEAFF. Using reference TRBV30 and TRBJ1-1 for the parts outside the CDR3, the full variable domain is SQTIHQWPATLVQPVGSPLSLECTVEGTSNPNLYWYRQAAGRGLQLLFYSVGIGQISSEVPQNLSASRPQDRQFILSSKKLLLSDSGFYLCAWSVSLMNTEAFFGQGTRLTVV.

The V call is TRBV9, the J call TRBJ1-1, with TRBD1 as a possible D gene (5 bases). The germline gives CDR1 SGDLS, CDR2 YYNGEE. The CDR3 is 14 amino acids. V was pared by 4 bases and J by 5 bases, with 15 bases between. CDR3 nucleotide sequence: TGTGCCAGCAGCCCCACAGGCGCCGGGACTGAAGCTTTCTTT. Protein: CASSPTGAGTEAFF. The full variable domain, in which reference TRBV9 and TRBJ1-1 provide the parts outside the CDR3, is DSGVTQTPKHLITATGQRVTLRCSPRSGDLSVYWYQQSLDQGLQFLIQYYNGEERAKGNILERFSAQQFPDLHSELNLSSLELGDSALYFCASSPTGAGTEAFFGQGTRLTVV.

This chain joins TRBV5-6 and TRBJ2-5, with a weak D call TRBD2 (7 bases). V lost 2 bases, J lost 2 bases, and 16 bases lay in between. Germline assignment: CDR1 SGHDT and CDR2 YYEEEE. The CDR3 extends over 16 amino acids. The CDR3 reads CASSFLRGGQQETQYF. Here the CDR3 DNA reads TGTGCCAGCAGCTTTCTTAGGGGGGGACAACAAGAGACCCAGTACTTC. Full variable domain (missing parts from reference TRBV5-6 and TRBJ2-5): DAGVTQSPTHLIKTRGQQVTLRCSPKSGHDTVSWYQQALGQGPQFIFQYYEEEERQRGNFPDRFSGHQFPNYSSELNVNALLLGDSALYLCASSFLRGGQQETQYFGPGTRLLVL.

The genes are TRBV28 and TRBJ2-3, with TRBD2 identical over 7 bases. V lost 7 bases, J lost 0 bases, and 10 bases stayed unmatched. CDR3 length: 16 residues. Germline V gene data show CDR1 as MDHEN and CDR2 as SYDVKM. CDR3 amino acids: CASTQAGLRSTDTQYF. The CDR3 DNA reads TGTGCCAGCACGCAAGCGGGATTGCGTAGCACAGATACGCAGTATTTT.

The table lists this clone with a few counts. The rearrangement uses TRBV2 and TRBJ2-5; 9 bases match TRBD2. Trimming cost V 2 bases and J 3 bases; bases outside gene matches: 4. Germline V lookup: CDR1 SNHLY, CDR2 FYNNEI. The CDR3 extends over 15 amino acids. In nucleotides, the CDR3 is TGTGCCAGCAGTGAAAGGAGCGGGGGGAAAGAGACCCAGTACTTC. Translating gives CASSERSGGKETQYF.

The chain uses TRBV6-5 and TRBJ2-3; D ambiguous. The CDR3 loop spans 12 amino acids. Trimming shortened V by 4 bases and J by 0 bases, and 2 bases separated the two germline ends. CDR1 and CDR2 (germline): MNHEY, SVGAGI. The CDR3 bases are TGTGCCAGCAGTTCGAGCACAGATACGCAGTATTTT. Its protein product is CASSSSTDTQYF.

CDR3 residues: CASRETGGGYEQYF. The CDR3 bases are TGTGCCAGCAGGGAGACAGGGGGAGGGTACGAGCAGTACTTC. The chain carries TRBV6-5 and TRBJ2-7, with 9 bases fitting TRBD1. CDR1 is MNHEY and CDR2 is SVGAGI in the germline V gene. V lost 6 bases to trimming and J lost 4 bases; unmatched junction nucleotides: 7. The CDR3 spans 14 residues.

This clone has a handful of counts. The chain has TRBV19 and TRBJ2-7; D is ambiguous. V was cut by 5 bases and J by 5 bases, with 13 bases left in between. The CDR3 is made up of 13 amino acids. Germline assignment: CDR1 LNHDA and CDR2 SQIVND (reference sequence). CDR3 in DNA: TGTGCCAGTAGTCCGACCGCCCTGAACGAGCAGTACTTC. Its translation: CASSPTALNEQYF.

Only one count was recorded for this clone. V gene TRBV20-1 combines with J gene TRBJ2-5; D ambiguous. The CDR3 runs 11 residues. Germline assignment: CDR1 DFQATT and CDR2 SNEGSKA (reference sequence). The V and J ends lost 3 bases and 2 bases respectively, with 4 bases between them. In DNA, the CDR3 is TGCAGTGCTAGTGGGCAAGAGACCCAGTACTTC. Encoded protein: CSASGQETQYF.

The gene calls are TRBV30 and TRBJ2-4; D call uncertain. Germline V gene lookup returns CDR1 GTSNPN and CDR2 SVGIG (reference sequence). The ends were cut back, 1 base at V and 7 bases at J, with 11 bases in the middle. CDR3 length: 13 amino acids. The CDR3 loop is CAWSEVAHNIQYF. CDR3 bases: TGTGCCTGGAGTGAGGTGGCACACAACATTCAGTACTTC.

This clone appeared a few times. V and J are TRBV28 and TRBJ2-1; 8 bases are a match to TRBD2. Trimming removed 2 bases from V and 4 bases from J; junction bases left unmatched: 10. Per the germline V gene, CDR1 is MDHEN and CDR2 is SYDVKM. There are 17 residues in the CDR3. The CDR3 spells CASSLIRGGNQYNEQFF. The CDR3 nucleotides read TGTGCCAGCAGTTTAATTCGGGGGGGAAACCAGTACAATGAGCAGTTCTTC.

The rearrangement uses TRBV5-5 and TRBJ1-5; tentatively, D is TRBD1 (6 bases). Germline CDR1 reads SGHKS; CDR2 reads YYEKEE (reference sequence). Trimming shortened V by 1 base and J by 3 bases, and 11 bases separated the two germline ends. The CDR3 extends over 15 amino acids. CDR3 nucleotides: TGTGCCAGCAGCTTGCTCAGGGGAGACAATCAGCCCCAGCATTTT. Translated: CASSLLRGDNQPQHF. The full variable domain, in which reference TRBV5-5 and TRBJ1-5 provide the parts outside the CDR3, is DAGVTQSPTHLIKTRGQQVTLRCSPISGHKSVSWYQQVLGQGPQFIFQYYEKEERGRGNFPDRFSARQFPNYSSELNVNALLLGDSALYLCASSLLRGDNQPQHFGDGTRLSIL.

This clone has more than one count but fewer than ten. The rearrangement joins TRBV5-6 to TRBJ2-2; D not certain. The V gene's germline CDR1 is SGHDT and CDR2 YYEEEE. CDR3 size: 15 residues. Trimming cost V 5 bases and J 1 base, with 12 bases left between them. CDR3: CASSPRRLNTGELFF. CDR3 DNA sequence: TGTGCCAGCAGTCCTCGACGGCTGAACACCGGGGAGCTGTTTTTT.

The rearrangement links TRBV7-6 to TRBJ2-3, with 7 bases identical to TRBD1. V was clipped by 6 bases and J by 0 bases; unmatched bases: 6. The CDR3 extends over 15 amino acids. The germline V gene has CDR1 SGHVS and CDR2 FNYEAQ. Written as DNA, the CDR3 is TGTGCCAGCAGTACCCGGGACAGTAGCACAGATACGCAGTATTTT. It yields the protein CASSTRDSSTDTQYF.

As DNA, the CDR3 is TGTGCCAGCAGGGCCGACAGGGGGTACAATGAGCAGTTCTTC. It yields the protein CASRADRGYNEQFF. The genes are TRBV6-6 and TRBJ2-1; 9 bases agree with TRBD1. The CDR3 consists of 14 residues. The V gene's germline CDR1 is MNHNY and CDR2 SVGAGI (reference sequence). V lost 6 bases to trimming and J lost 4 bases; unmatched junction nucleotides: 4.

The chain is built from TRBV5-6 and TRBJ2-7, with TRBD1 as a possible D gene (6 bases). Germline V gives CDR1 SGHDT, CDR2 YYEEEE. This CDR3 contains 14 residues. Trimming removed 1 base from V and 0 bases from J, with 8 bases in between. In DNA form, the CDR3 reads TGTGCCAGCAGCTTGAGGGGGTACTCCTACGAGCAGTACTTC. Translating gives CASSLRGYSYEQYF.

J is TRBJ2-1 and V is TRBV7-6; 8 bases are shared with TRBD2. The junction had 7 bases not matched to a gene; V was cut back by 5 bases and J by 4 bases. The CDR3 totals 15 residues. The germline CDR1 and CDR2 sequences are SGHVS and FNYEAQ. This CDR3 is CASSRPGLGYNEQFF. CDR3 DNA: TGTGCCAGCAGCCGACCGGGACTAGGGTACAATGAGCAGTTCTTC.

This clone is categorized as medium-sized. The chain has TRBV27 and TRBJ2-7; the match to TRBD2 covers 7 bases. V lost 2 bases, J lost 3 bases, and 7 bases stayed unmatched. CDR3 length equals 15 residues. Germline loops: CDR1 MNHEY, CDR2 SMNVEV (reference sequence). CDR3 sequence reads: CASSLGSASGYEQYF. Written as DNA, the CDR3 is TGTGCCAGCAGTTTAGGATCGGCTAGCGGCTACGAGCAGTACTTC.